The present T cell receptor (beta chain) was sequenced within a study of blood T cells in healthy people across ages. Study-level findings and limits: Both naive CD4+ cell counts and diversity were greater in long-lived donors than in aged donors.

Points on this clonotype: Antigen unknown.

Russia was home to the donors, healthy Caucasian individuals aged roughly 6 to 95. Through a sample-barcoded 5' primer and a J-beta primer mix, a second PCR was run for roughly 6 to 12 cycles. TCRdb independently ran MiXCR on the 5' RACE reads; one entry per CDR3 protein. Of about 650,000 distinct CDR3 sequences detected, approximately 29% appear once; the ten largest clones hold 15%. Germline loops: CDR1 DFQATT, CDR2 SNEGSKA (reference sequence). CDR3 size: 16 residues. V was clipped by 6 bases and J by 2 bases; unmatched bases: 9. The sequence came from a woman of 80 years or more in good health. The sequencing sample was made of blood. The genes are TRBV20-1 and TRBJ2-1; 11 nucleotides align to TRBD2. The CDR3 reads CSAPSPLAGAYNEQFF. CDR3 coding DNA: TGCAGTGCCCCATCCCCACTAGCGGGGGCCTACAATGAGCAGTTCTTC.